These 27 T cell receptor beta chains share one sample of origin, sequenced in a study of cytomegalovirus exposure and HLA in healthy donors. Use of 60 Vbeta and 13 Jbeta primers characterized the PCR. Clones were read by immunoSEQ multiplex PCR, and TCRdb kept only the in-frame ones, dropping some. The sample records roughly 150,000 clones, 85% being singletons. The sequenced material came from PBMCs. The receptors shown here come from a boy aged 2 to 10 in good health and CMV-seronegative.

V and J are TRBV18 and TRBJ1-2; weak D call: TRBD1 (5 bases). V was shortened by 0 bases and J by 3 bases, with 11 bases between the two germline ends. CDR3 length equals 15 residues. Per the germline V gene, CDR1 is KGHSH and CDR2 is LQKENI. The CDR3 DNA sequence: TGTGCCAGCTCACCACCACCCCCGGGGGACTATGGCTACACCTTC. Its translation is CASSPPPPGDYGYTF.

V and J are TRBV9 and TRBJ1-2, with TRBD1 matching over 11 bases. The junction had 7 bases not matched to a gene; V was cut back by 3 bases and J by 0 bases. CDR3 length: 17 amino acids. Germline CDR1 SGDLS, CDR2 YYNGEE. CDR3 region: CASSGGQGAAANYGYTF. The CDR3 nucleotides are TGTGCCAGCAGCGGCGGACAGGGGGCCGCAGCTAACTATGGCTACACCTTC.

In the case of this clone: Within the sample, other DNA sequences also encode this same CDR3. The chain is built from TRBV5-1 and TRBJ2-5; possible D gene TRBD2, 6 bases. The V end was cut by 4 bases, the J end by 5 bases, with 9 bases between. Germline values: CDR1 SGHRS, CDR2 YFSETQ. The CDR3 covers 12 residues. This chain's CDR3 is CASSAGGETQYF. The CDR3, as DNA: TGCGCCAGCAGCGCTGGGGGGGAGACCCAGTACTTC.

The genes are TRBV9 and TRBJ1-6; 10 nucleotides align to TRBD1. Germline CDR1 and CDR2: SGDLS and YYNGEE. The CDR3 has 16 amino acids. Trimming took 3 bases from V and 7 from J; bases not matched to a gene: 7. DNA of the CDR3: TGTGCCAGCAGCGGGCGGGACAGGGGCAGAAATTCACCCCTCCACTTT. Its translation: CASSGRDRGRNSPLHF.

The V gene is TRBV10-3, the J gene TRBJ2-2; possible D gene TRBD2, 6 bases. This CDR3 comprises 14 residues. The V and J ends lost 10 bases and 2 bases respectively, with 14 bases between them. Germline loops: CDR1 ENHRY, CDR2 SYGVKD. The CDR3 bases are TGTGCCACCTCGGGACTGCCCAACACCGGGGAGCTGTTTTTT. It translates to CATSGLPNTGELFF.

This clone showed up just a few times. This chain connects TRBV19 to TRBJ2-7, with TRBD2 matching over 13 bases. Trimming removed 5 bases from V and 3 bases from J; junction bases left unmatched: 4. This CDR3 has 15 residues. CDR1 and CDR2 (germline): LNHDA, SQIVND (reference sequence). The CDR3 loop reads CASSGGLAGVYEQYF. The CDR3, as DNA: TGTGCCAGTAGTGGCGGACTAGCGGGAGTCTACGAGCAGTACTTC.

The rearrangement links TRBV5-1 to TRBJ1-4, with 10 bases fitting TRBD1. Germline V lookup: CDR1 SGHRS, CDR2 YFSETQ. CDR3 length: 22 residues. After removal of 3 bases from V and 1 base from J, the junction contained 21 bases not matched to a gene. CDR3 DNA sequence: TGCGCCAGCAGCTGGACCACCCCGAGGGACAGGGGAGGGTCTCAAACTAATGAAAAACTGTTTTTT. This gives the protein CASSWTTPRDRGGSQTNEKLFF.

The V and J genes are TRBV19 and TRBJ2-7, with TRBD1 matching 7 bases. After removal of 3 bases from V and 3 bases from J, the junction contained 11 bases not matched to a gene. Germline CDR1 reads LNHDA; CDR2 reads SQIVND (reference sequence). The CDR3 sequence is 16 residues long. The chain's CDR3 is CASSMYPRDRFYEQYF. CDR3 DNA sequence: TGTGCCAGTAGTATGTATCCCCGGGACAGATTCTACGAGCAGTACTTC.

The V and J genes are TRBV27 and TRBJ2-7; 11 bases fit TRBD2. The germline gives CDR1 MNHEY, CDR2 SMNVEV (reference sequence). Losses at the gene ends were 2 bases for V and 1 base for J; bases not matched to a gene: 13. The CDR3 has 19 amino acids. In nucleotides, the CDR3 is TGTGCCAGCAGTTTACTTCCGCCCTCCCTAGCGGGAGGATCCTACGAGCAGTACTTC. Its translation is CASSLLPPSLAGGSYEQYF.

The chain combines TRBV30 with TRBJ1-1; D remains unclear. The V end was cut by 0 bases, the J end by 6 bases, with 5 bases between. CDR3 length: 11 amino acids. Germline CDR1 GTSNPN, CDR2 SVGIG (reference sequence). Here the CDR3 reads CAWSVLSEAFF. CDR3 DNA sequence: TGTGCCTGGAGTGTACTCTCTGAAGCTTTCTTT.

The chain is built from TRBV5-1 and TRBJ2-7, with D uncertain. Germline CDR1 SGHRS, CDR2 YFSETQ. The CDR3 is 17 residues long. With 0 bases removed from V and 0 bases from J, the gap between germline ends came to 16 bases. CDR3 region: CASSLAFHESFSYEQYF. In nucleotides, the CDR3 is TGCGCCAGCAGCTTGGCCTTTCATGAGTCTTTCTCCTACGAGCAGTACTTC.

The V gene is TRBV6-6, the J gene TRBJ1-5; tentatively, D is TRBD1 (6 bases). The CDR3 spans 15 residues. Germline V gene sequence: CDR1 MNHNY, CDR2 SVGAGI (reference sequence). The V and J ends lost 5 bases and 6 bases respectively, with 17 bases between them. As DNA, the CDR3 is TGTGCCAGCAGTCCACCCGGGGGGGCGAGTCAGCCCCAGCATTTT. It specifies CASSPPGGASQPQHF.

The chain recombines TRBV28 with TRBJ1-5; D is possibly TRBD1 (6 bases). Trimming removed 6 bases at V and 0 bases at J, with 21 bases between. The CDR3 totals 18 residues. Germline lookup yields CDR1 MDHEN and CDR2 SYDVKM. The DNA of the CDR3 is TGTGCCAGCAGGCCCGCATGCCAGGGGAAAGATAGCAATCAGCCCCAGCATTTT. Translated: CASRPACQGKDSNQPQHF. The entire variable domain, with the rest obtained from reference TRBV28 and TRBJ1-5, is as follows: DVKVTQSSRYLVKRTGEKVFLECVQDMDHENMFWYRQDPGLGLRLIYFSYDVKMKEKGDIPEGYSVSREKKERFSLILESASTNQTSMYLCASRPACQGKDSNQPQHFGDGTRLSIL.

The CDR3 protein is CAWSPGGALNTEAFF. The DNA for the CDR3 is TGTGCCTGGAGCCCGGGGGGGGCCTTGAACACTGAAGCTTTCTTT. This chain connects TRBV30 to TRBJ1-1; weak D call: TRBD1 (6 bases). There are 15 residues in the CDR3. The V and J ends lost 3 bases and 0 bases respectively, with 14 bases between them. Germline-derived CDR1 and CDR2 are GTSNPN and SVGIG (reference sequence).

The CDR3 sequence is CASRTGGNQPQHF. The DNA of the CDR3 is TGTGCCAGCAGGACAGGGGGAAATCAGCCCCAGCATTTT. The chain carries TRBV6-1 and TRBJ1-5; 9 nucleotides line up with TRBD1. Per the germline V gene, CDR1 is MNHNS and CDR2 is SASEGT. J lost 4 bases, V lost 6 bases, and 1 base had no gene match. CDR3 length: 13 amino acids.

CDR3 protein: CASSPGTSGRPLQYF. The CDR3 DNA is TGTGCCAGCAGTCCCGGGACTAGCGGGAGGCCCTTGCAGTACTTC. The chain has TRBV27 and TRBJ2-7; 15 nucleotides line up with TRBD2. J gave up 9 bases and V 5 bases, and 8 bases lay outside the gene matches. The CDR3 length is 15 residues. The V gene's germline CDR1 is MNHEY and CDR2 SMNVEV (reference sequence).

V gene TRBV28 combines with J gene TRBJ1-2; D is perhaps TRBD1 (5 bases). The germline V gene has CDR1 MDHEN and CDR2 SYDVKM. The CDR3 sequence is 14 residues long. Trimming took off 7 bases at V and 6 bases at J, with 18 bases between the two ends. DNA of the CDR3: TGTGCCAGCACCATACCGGAGCAGGGCCATGGCTACACCTTC. Its protein is CASTIPEQGHGYTF.

A note on this clone: The germline gene is not matched at one end of the junction; a read error may be the cause. The chain links TRBV4-1 to TRBJ1-4; 8 nucleotides line up with TRBD1. The CDR3 is made up of 13 amino acids. CDR1 is MGHRA and CDR2 is YSYEKL in the germline V gene. The CDR3 DNA reads TGCGTCAGCAGCCTTCGGACAGGGGAAAAACTGTTTTTT. This gives the protein CVSSLRTGEKLFF.

The chain links TRBV18 to TRBJ1-1, with 10 bases that match TRBD1. CDR1 is KGHSH and CDR2 is LQKENI in the germline V gene. The V and J ends lost 3 bases and 3 bases, in that order; junction bases with no gene match: 19. The CDR3 runs to 20 residues. The CDR3 DNA reads TGTGCCAGCTCACCCCTACCAAGGGGACAGGGGCCCTCCCGGGACACTGAAGCTTTCTTT. This sequence encodes CASSPLPRGQGPSRDTEAFF.

This chain uses TRBV5-4 with TRBJ2-7; TRBD1 matches at 7 bases. CDR1 and CDR2 from the germline V gene are SGHNT and YYREEE (reference sequence). V shed 4 bases and J 1 base; nucleotides not matched to a gene: 5. This CDR3 spans 14 amino acids. The CDR3 DNA sequence: TGTGCCAGCAGCCCCCGGGACAGATCCTACGAGCAGTACTTC. Its translation is CASSPRDRSYEQYF.

The rearrangement links TRBV7-9 to TRBJ1-1; 8 nucleotides match TRBD1. Unmatched junction bases numbered 8, after V lost 6 bases and J lost 5 bases. The germline V gene encodes CDR1 SEHNR and CDR2 FQNEAQ (reference sequence). This CDR3 has 14 residues. CDR3 sequence reads: CASSLTGGQTEAFF. CDR3 DNA: TGTGCCAGCAGTCTTACAGGGGGGCAGACTGAAGCTTTCTTT.

The gene calls are TRBV6-1 and TRBJ1-5, with 7 bases that match TRBD1. With 4 bases clipped from V and 3 bases from J, the junction kept 6 bases outside the gene matches. The CDR3 runs 15 residues. The germline V gene encodes CDR1 MNHNS and CDR2 SASEGT. CDR3 protein: CASSALDRINQPQHF. The CDR3 DNA is TGTGCCAGCAGTGCGCTGGACAGGATCAATCAGCCCCAGCATTTT.

J is TRBJ2-3 and V is TRBV5-8; 8 nucleotides line up with TRBD1. This CDR3 is 14 amino acids long. V lost 0 bases and J lost 6; bases outside the gene matches: 3. In germline, CDR1 is SGHTS, CDR2 YDEGEE. The CDR3 DNA follows: TGTGCCAGCAGCTTGGGCAGGACAGGGGATACGCAGTATTTT. It specifies CASSLGRTGDTQYF.

The rearrangement uses TRBV4-2 and TRBJ2-1; D is uncertain. Per the germline V gene, CDR1 is LGHNA and CDR2 is YNFKEQ. Deletions cut 0 bases from V and 0 bases from J, with 9 bases between. The CDR3 runs to 16 residues. The CDR3 DNA follows: TGTGCCAGCAGCCAAGATCTTGGAGTCTCCTACAATGAGCAGTTCTTC. It codes for CASSQDLGVSYNEQFF.

The rearrangement links TRBV6-1 to TRBJ1-4, with 10 positions matching TRBD1. Germline V CDR1 and CDR2: MNHNS, SASEGT. This CDR3 is built from 15 residues. The V and J ends lost 8 bases and 8 bases, in that order; junction bases with no gene match: 11. CDR3 protein: CASRGGTGVGEKLFF. CDR3 sequence (DNA): TGTGCCAGCCGAGGAGGGACAGGGGTCGGCGAAAAACTGTTTTTT.

This clone was seen only a few times. This chain connects TRBV14 to TRBJ2-1; possibly TRBD1 for D (5 bases). There are 15 residues in the CDR3. From germline, CDR1 is SGHDN and CDR2 FVKESK. Trimming took off 4 bases at V and 0 bases at J, with 10 bases between the two ends. The CDR3 protein is CASSPDSFSYNEQFF. CDR3 DNA sequence: TGTGCCAGCAGCCCTGACAGCTTCTCCTACAATGAGCAGTTCTTC.

The V call is TRBV13, the J call TRBJ1-2; D unclear. Trimming stripped 3 bases from V and 4 bases from J, with 9 bases between. The CDR3 is 13 residues long. CDR1 is PRHDT, CDR2 FYEKMQ, per germline (reference sequence). CDR3 sequence: CASSLSAGYGYTF. The CDR3 nucleotides are TGTGCCAGCAGCTTGTCAGCGGGCTATGGCTACACCTTC.